This entry concerns a single TCR beta chain. The sample originates from a study of shared clonotypes between healthy human individuals. As for the study in general: Every donor yielded three CD4 naive, three CD4 memory, two CD8 naive and one CD8 memory plate.

Authors' data handling: Filtering differed for immunoSEQ, which gave only junction sequences without quality scores. TCRdb keeps only in-frame clones here, not all; method: immunoSEQ multiplex PCR. The DNA was the basis for D and trimming; V, J and clone size are from that table. The table includes some 2,100,000 clones, approximately 94% detected once. This CDR3 is built from 11 residues. The V end was cut by 6 bases, the J end by 5 bases, with 8 bases between. The V gene's germline CDR1 is ENHRY and CDR2 SYGVKD. Naivety among CD8 cells was defined by CD45RO negativity and positive CCR7 selection, thereby excluding terminally differentiated effector memory CD45RA+ cells.

The sequenced material came from naive CD8+ T cells from PBMCs. This receptor was obtained from a man aged 18-30 years in good health. Some clones in this sample may be carry-over from other donors' samples. The chain is built from TRBV10-3 and TRBJ2-7; a weak D match, TRBD1 (5 bases). The CDR3 loop reads CAIREGDEQYF. Here the CDR3 DNA reads TGTGCCATCAGGGAAGGGGACGAGCAGTACTTC.